Sequencing of this TCR beta chain was carried out in a study of beta chain features in type 1 diabetes. Expressed TCRB transcripts were sequenced after all isolated RNA was converted to cDNA. Measured with immunoSEQ multiplex PCR; TCRdb has only the in-frame clones, and not every one. The table shows some 350,000 clones, with about 14% occurring only once. General study points: Patients' naive, central memory and regulatory TCRB repertoires appeared more alike than those of healthy donors. All four CD4+ subsets from Type 1 diabetes patients carried moderately but significantly shorter TCRB CDR3s.

The germline V gene has CDR1 KGHSH and CDR2 LQKENI. V lost 2 bases to trimming and J lost 0 bases; unmatched junction nucleotides: 6. The CDR3 is 16 residues long. This clone was observed a handful of times. What it recognizes is unknown. Cells sorted by CD45RO/CCR7/CD25/CD127/CD95/CD27 comprised CD4+ naive, central memory, regulatory and stem cell-like memory cells. This TCR came from a woman aged 18-29 years with type 1 diabetes. This chain uses TRBV18 with TRBJ1-1, with 7 bases lining up with TRBD1. Sequenced: naive CD4+ T cells from blood. Written as DNA, the CDR3 is TGTGCCAGCTCACCAAGGGACAGCCTCTTGAACACTGAAGCTTTCTTT. Its protein product is CASSPRDSLLNTEAFF.